This TCR beta chain was sequenced during a study of OX40 agonist ivuxolimab in advanced cancers. Whole-study context: Patients assigned to dose escalation were diagnosed with hepatocellular carcinoma, melanoma, renal cell or head and neck cancer. The group had a mean age of 60 years, ranged from about 20 to 90, and was 82.7% male.

Study results and caveats: Those patients achieving a partial response at 0.1-3.0 mg/kg showed among the lowest clonal expansion. Within 6 weeks, CD4+ and CD8+ blood T cells expanded clonally at 0.1 to 3.0 mg/kg.

The CDR3 length is 13 residues. Germline V gene sequence: CDR1 SNHLY, CDR2 FYNNEI. The V gene lost 2 bases and the J gene lost 11 bases, with 12 bases spanning the gap. As regards this clone: What it binds is unknown.

Repertoires were generated with immunoSEQ multiplex PCR, while TCRdb's copy carries only in-frame clones and drops some. The sample shows 60,000 to 65,000 clones, around 93% of them seen only once. The chain has TRBV2 and TRBJ1-4; possibly TRBD1 for D (5 bases). This specimen consisted of CD4+ or CD8+ T cells sorted from blood, obtained in a trial of the OX40 agonist ivuxolimab. This sequence was found in an adult with an advanced solid tumor such as melanoma, head and neck, liver or kidney cancer. The CDR3 DNA reads as TGTGCCAGCAGTGAACAGGGCGGGGGGAAACTGTTTTTT. Translated, it gives CASSEQGGGKLFF.